Each of the 32 T cell receptor beta chains below was sequenced from the same sample in a study of OX40 agonist ivuxolimab in advanced cancers. Using immunoSEQ multiplex PCR, the repertoire was profiled, and TCRdb retains in-frame clones only, with some absent. Among approximately 50,000 clones listed, about 88% were seen once. The specimen comprised CD4+ or CD8+ T cells sorted from blood, sampled in a trial of the OX40 agonist ivuxolimab. The receptors shown here come from an adult with an advanced solid tumor such as melanoma, head and neck, liver or kidney cancer.

The chain links TRBV5-5 to TRBJ2-2, with 9 bases matching TRBD2. Germline V gives CDR1 SGHKS, CDR2 YYEKEE (reference sequence). Trimming removed 2 bases from V and 7 bases from J; junction bases left unmatched: 6. This CDR3 spans 15 amino acids. The CDR3 reads CASSFLAGVDGELFF. CDR3 DNA sequence: TGTGCCAGCAGCTTTTTAGCGGGAGTTGACGGGGAGCTGTTTTTT.

The rearrangement links TRBV6-6 to TRBJ2-7, with D possibly matching TRBD1 (5 bases). The V and J ends lost 1 base and 6 bases respectively, with 16 bases between them. The germline V gene has CDR1 MNHNY and CDR2 SVGAGI (reference sequence). The CDR3 spans 15 residues. The DNA of the CDR3 is TGTGCCAGCAGTTACTTCGGGTCTACCCAGGGCGAGCAGTACTTC. This sequence encodes CASSYFGSTQGEQYF.

This clone came up once. CDR3 bases: TGTGCCAGCACGTTCTGGGGACAGGGGATCGGCGGGGAGCTGTTTTTT. It codes for CASTFWGQGIGGELFF. The rearrangement uses TRBV7-8 and TRBJ2-2, with TRBD1 identical over 10 bases. Trimming cost V 7 bases and J 7 bases; bases outside gene matches: 12. The germline V gene has CDR1 SGHVS and CDR2 FQNEAQ. The CDR3 spans 16 residues.

The chain uses TRBV5-4 and TRBJ2-5; D is possibly TRBD1 (5 bases). This CDR3 spans 13 amino acids. Per germline, CDR1 SGHNT and CDR2 YYREEE (reference sequence). V lost 2 bases and J lost 5, with 10 bases in between. CDR3 DNA: TGTGCCAGCAGCTTCGGACAAGGGGAGACCCAGTACTTC. This codes for CASSFGQGETQYF. The full variable domain, rest sourced from reference TRBV5-4 and TRBJ2-5, is ETGVTQSPTHLIKTRGQQVTLRCSSQSGHNTVSWYQQALGQGPQFIFQYYREEENGRGNFPPRFSGLQFPNYSSELNVNALELDDSALYLCASSFGQGETQYFGPGTRLLVL.

This sequence joins TRBV20-1 and TRBJ1-2; D is uncertain. Germline V gene sequence: CDR1 DFQATT, CDR2 SNEGSKA (reference sequence). V shed 2 bases and J shed 5 bases, with 6 bases lying between them. The CDR3 has 11 amino acids. DNA for the CDR3: TGCAGTGCTAGACTAAATTATGGCTACACCTTC. Protein sequence: CSARLNYGYTF.

The rearrangement uses TRBV29-1 and TRBJ1-2, with TRBD1 matching over 7 bases. The CDR3 runs to 16 residues. Per germline, CDR1 SQVTM and CDR2 ANQGSEA. Trimming took 3 bases from V and 0 from J; bases not matched to a gene: 10. The CDR3 coding sequence is TGCAGCGTTGAGATCGGCAGGGGGGGATCTAACTATGGCTACACCTTC. Residues: CSVEIGRGGSNYGYTF.

V and J are TRBV5-8 and TRBJ2-5; 8 bases align to TRBD2. V was clipped by 4 bases and J by 0 bases; unmatched bases: 8. The CDR3 covers 16 residues. Germline V lookup: CDR1 SGHTS, CDR2 YDEGEE. CDR3 sequence: CASSRRGALYQETQYF. CDR3 bases: TGTGCCAGCAGCAGGCGGGGGGCACTGTACCAAGAGACCCAGTACTTC.

The chain is built from TRBV7-2 and TRBJ2-7; maybe TRBD2 (5 bases). Germline assignment: CDR1 SGHTA and CDR2 FQGNSA. This CDR3 is 15 amino acids long. The V gene lost 2 bases and the J gene lost 3 bases, with 14 bases spanning the gap. The CDR3 DNA reads as TGTGCCAGCAGCTTAAAGCAGGAGGTGGGCTACGAGCAGTACTTC. Translated: CASSLKQEVGYEQYF.

The J gene is TRBJ2-3, the V gene TRBV13; TRBD2 agrees at 13 bases. CDR1 is PRHDT and CDR2 is FYEKMQ in the germline V gene (reference sequence). The CDR3 has 20 residues. V lost 0 bases and J lost 2; bases outside the gene matches: 11. DNA of the CDR3: TGTGCCAGCAGCTTAGGCCGGACTAGCGGGAGATTGGGTAACACAGATACGCAGTATTTT. Encoded protein: CASSLGRTSGRLGNTDTQYF.

V usage is TRBV7-2 and J usage is TRBJ1-2; no firm D call. The CDR3 spans 19 residues. Germline V lookup: CDR1 SGHTA, CDR2 FQGNSA. Trimming removed 5 bases from V and 5 bases from J, with 30 bases in between. CDR3 in DNA: TGTGCCAGCAGCCCGTTATCCCTTGGTACGGCAACCCCCGTTTATGGCTACACCTTC. Protein product: CASSPLSLGTATPVYGYTF.

The chain is built from TRBV5-4 and TRBJ2-5; 9 nucleotides match TRBD1. The V and J ends lost 0 bases and 4 bases, in that order; junction bases with no gene match: 4. Germline lookup yields CDR1 SGHNT and CDR2 YYREEE (reference sequence). The CDR3 is 15 amino acids. The CDR3 nucleotides are TGTGCCAGCAGCTTGGGACAGGGGGAGGGAGAGACCCAGTACTTC. As protein: CASSLGQGEGETQYF.

This clone appeared once. The chain couples TRBV7-9 to TRBJ2-5; no reliable D call. Per germline, CDR1 SEHNR and CDR2 FQNEAQ (reference sequence). The CDR3 contains 15 residues. Trimming cost V 3 bases and J 1 base, with 12 bases left between them. The DNA for the CDR3 is TGTGCCAGCAGCTTGGTCCCCGGCCGCCAAGAGACCCAGTACTTC. It yields the protein CASSLVPGRQETQYF.

The gene calls are TRBV6-5 and TRBJ1-5; 10 bases are a match to TRBD1. The CDR3 length is 14 residues. V gave up 5 bases and J gave up 4 bases; unmatched junction bases: 2. CDR1 and CDR2 (germline): MNHEY, SVGAGI. CDR3 coding DNA: TGTGCCAGCAGTGGGACAGGGGTTAATCAGCCCCAGCATTTT. Amino acid sequence: CASSGTGVNQPQHF.

The chain couples TRBV7-2 to TRBJ2-7; TRBD1 matches 7 bases. This CDR3 has 14 amino acids. Germline CDR1 SGHTA, CDR2 FQGNSA. V lost 1 base, J lost 1 base, and 1 base stayed unmatched. The CDR3 sequence: CASSLDRGSYEQYF. The CDR3 DNA follows: TGTGCCAGCAGCTTAGACAGGGGATCCTACGAGCAGTACTTC.

This chain connects TRBV19 to TRBJ2-1; 10 bases align to TRBD2. CDR3 length equals 16 residues. After removal of 6 bases from V and 8 bases from J, the junction contained 13 bases not matched to a gene. Germline V gives CDR1 LNHDA, CDR2 SQIVND (reference sequence). CDR3 amino acids: CASSHPASGSWDEQFF. The CDR3, as DNA: TGTGCCAGTAGCCATCCGGCTAGCGGGAGTTGGGATGAGCAGTTCTTC.

J is TRBJ1-3 and V is TRBV6-1, with D unclear. Germline V lookup: CDR1 MNHNS, CDR2 SASEGT. This CDR3 is 15 amino acids long. Trimming pared 5 bases from V and 2 bases from J, leaving 13 bases between. The CDR3 sequence: CASSPSLGPGNTIYF. The CDR3 bases are TGTGCCAGCAGTCCCTCACTCGGACCTGGAAACACCATATATTTT.

The chain uses TRBV5-6 and TRBJ2-3; the D gene is possibly TRBD1 (6 bases). V was cut by 4 bases and J by 3 bases, with 12 bases left in between. Germline V lookup: CDR1 SGHDT, CDR2 YYEEEE. CDR3 size: 14 residues. CDR3 residues: CASSRNRDTDTQYF. DNA of the CDR3: TGTGCCAGCAGCCGGAACAGGGATACAGATACGCAGTATTTT.

V and J are TRBV5-1 and TRBJ1-3; D is perhaps TRBD1 (5 bases). The CDR3 length is 17 residues. V was clipped by 3 bases and J by 0 bases, with 16 bases between them. Germline lookup yields CDR1 SGHRS and CDR2 YFSETQ. As DNA, the CDR3 is TGCGCCAGCAGCTCCCGACCGGGGGGGGACTCTGGAAACACCATATATTTT. This codes for CASSSRPGGDSGNTIYF.

The count of this clone is one. The V and J genes are TRBV19 and TRBJ1-4; perhaps TRBD1 as D (6 bases). V dropped 6 bases and J dropped 4 bases, with 12 bases sitting between them. The germline CDR1 and CDR2 sequences are LNHDA and SQIVND (reference sequence). There are 14 residues in the CDR3. CDR3 DNA: TGTGCCAGTAGCAACCGGGACAATAATGAAAAACTGTTTTTT. Translating gives CASSNRDNNEKLFF. The full variable domain, with the rest looked up from reference TRBV19 and TRBJ1-4, is DGGITQSPKYLFRKEGQNVTLSCEQNLNHDAMYWYRQDPGQGLRLIYYSQIVNDFQKGDIAEGYSVSREKKESFPLTVTSAQKNPTAFYLCASSNRDNNEKLFFGSGTQLSVL.

CDR3 nucleotides: TGTGCCAGCAGCCGGTCGCCGCTCGTTACAAATGAGCAGTTCTTC. Translation: CASSRSPLVTNEQFF. The chain combines TRBV11-3 with TRBJ2-1; no clear D gene. The V gene lost 5 bases and the J gene lost 7 bases, with 18 bases spanning the gap. From germline, CDR1 is SGHNT and CDR2 YENEEA. The CDR3 has 15 residues. The full variable domain, with the rest looked up from reference TRBV11-3 and TRBJ2-1, is EAGVVQSPRYKIIEKKQPVAFWCNPISGHNTLYWYLQNLGQGPELLIRYENEEAVDDSQLPKDRFSAERLKGVDSTLKIQPAELGDSAVYLCASSRSPLVTNEQFFGPGTRLTVL.

J is TRBJ2-7 and V is TRBV10-3; 8 bases fit TRBD2. The ends lost 1 base at V and 5 bases at J; junction bases unmatched: 10. CDR1 and CDR2 from the germline V gene are ENHRY and SYGVKD. CDR3 length equals 16 residues. CDR3 loop: CAISEWLAGLNNEQYF. CDR3 in DNA: TGTGCCATCAGTGAGTGGCTAGCGGGCCTTAATAACGAGCAGTACTTC.

The rearrangement uses TRBV27 and TRBJ2-3; perhaps TRBD1 as D (6 bases). The CDR3 totals 13 residues. V shed 7 bases and J shed 4 bases, with 12 bases lying between them. Per germline, CDR1 MNHEY and CDR2 SMNVEV (reference sequence). CDR3 sequence reads: CASKLRGSDTQYF. Written as DNA, the CDR3 is TGTGCCAGCAAACTCAGGGGTTCAGATACGCAGTATTTT.

The V and J genes are TRBV20-1 and TRBJ2-1; no clear D gene. V was clipped by 8 bases and J by 7 bases, with 12 bases between them. Germline V CDR1 and CDR2: DFQATT, SNEGSKA (reference sequence). This CDR3 has 11 residues. CDR3 DNA sequence: TGCAGTCCTCTGGACGTAAATGAGCAGTTCTTC. Translation: CSPLDVNEQFF.

This clone was seen just once. Mismatch with germline at one junction end may stem from a read error. The genes are TRBV7-8 and TRBJ2-2, with TRBD2 as a possible D gene (6 bases). This CDR3 has 17 residues. CDR1 is SGHVS and CDR2 is FQNEAQ in the germline V gene. The CDR3 loop reads CASSLKWLRGNPGELFF. DNA of the CDR3: TGTGCCAGCAGCTTAAAATGGTTGCGCGGGAACCCCGGGGAGCTGTTTTTT.

This clone was detected only a few times. The J gene is TRBJ2-3, the V gene TRBV5-1, with a weak D call TRBD2 (5 bases). Germline V gives CDR1 SGHRS, CDR2 YFSETQ. V lost 3 bases and J lost 0, with 14 bases in between. The CDR3 is made up of 16 amino acids. The CDR3 DNA follows: TGCGCCAGCAGCTCGATGGTGGGCGGGAGCACAGATACGCAGTATTTT. Its protein is CASSSMVGGSTDTQYF.

Of note for this clone: One junction end does not reproduce the germline sequence, and a read error may be involved. This chain connects TRBV2 to TRBJ2-5; D not resolved. Germline V CDR1 and CDR2: SNHLY, FYNNEI. The CDR3 loop spans 14 amino acids. CDR3 loop: CASRATVTQGTQYF. Written as DNA, the CDR3 is TGTGCCAGCAGAGCGACCGTAACCCAAGGGACCCAGTACTTC.

A few counts support this clone. The V call is TRBV2, the J call TRBJ1-5; D possibly corresponds to TRBD1 (6 bases). Germline V gives CDR1 SNHLY, CDR2 FYNNEI. This CDR3 is built from 14 residues. V was pared by 8 bases and J by 0 bases, with 11 bases between. The CDR3 nucleotides are TGTGCCAGCGGGCAGGGGAATAGCAATCAGCCCCAGCATTTT. This translates into CASGQGNSNQPQHF.

This chain joins TRBV30 and TRBJ2-4; weak D call: TRBD1 (5 bases). The CDR3 loop spans 15 amino acids. Germline assignment: CDR1 GTSNPN and CDR2 SVGIG (reference sequence). The V end was cut by 5 bases, the J end by 1 base, with 15 bases between. The CDR3 protein is CAWGSGQVAKNIQYF. CDR3 bases: TGTGCCTGGGGGTCTGGACAAGTGGCCAAAAACATTCAGTACTTC.

This chain connects TRBV7-2 to TRBJ2-1; D not resolved. The CDR3 is 11 residues long. CDR1 and CDR2 (germline): SGHTA, FQGNSA. Trimming removed 4 bases from V and 9 bases from J, with 7 bases in between. As DNA, the CDR3 is TGTGCCAGCAGCTCCAACCTTGAGCAGTTCTTC. This codes for CASSSNLEQFF. Together with reference TRBV7-2 and TRBJ2-1, the CDR3 gives the full variable domain: GAGVSQSPSNKVTEKGKDVELRCDPISGHTALYWYRQSLGQGLEFLIYFQGNSAPDKSGLPSDRFSAERTGGSVSTLTIQRTQQEDSAVYLCASSSNLEQFFGPGTRLTVL.

This clone was seen only once. The rearrangement links TRBV30 to TRBJ2-7; TRBD1 agrees at 7 bases. The trim removed 7 bases at V and 3 bases at J, leaving 6 bases unmatched. CDR1 and CDR2 from the germline V gene are GTSNPN and SVGIG (reference sequence). The CDR3 consists of 12 residues. CDR3 in amino acids: CAYHRQGYEQYF. CDR3 nucleotides: TGTGCCTACCACAGACAGGGCTACGAGCAGTACTTC.

This chain connects TRBV6-6 to TRBJ1-5; 7 bases align to TRBD1. Germline values: CDR1 MNHNY, CDR2 SVGAGI (reference sequence). V dropped 5 bases and J dropped 6; count of bases not matched to a gene: 13. The CDR3 length is 16 residues. DNA for the CDR3: TGTGCCAGCAGTAGTAAAGACAGGGATTCTGGTCAGCCCCAGCATTTT. This codes for CASSSKDRDSGQPQHF.

The gene calls are TRBV19 and TRBJ2-1, with D maybe TRBD1 (7 bases). This CDR3 region has 13 residues. V was pared by 6 bases and J by 8 bases, with 14 bases between. Per germline, CDR1 LNHDA and CDR2 SQIVND (reference sequence). Here the CDR3 DNA reads TGTGCCAGTAGCCCTGGCAGGGGGGATGAGCAGTTCTTC. Translated: CASSPGRGDEQFF.